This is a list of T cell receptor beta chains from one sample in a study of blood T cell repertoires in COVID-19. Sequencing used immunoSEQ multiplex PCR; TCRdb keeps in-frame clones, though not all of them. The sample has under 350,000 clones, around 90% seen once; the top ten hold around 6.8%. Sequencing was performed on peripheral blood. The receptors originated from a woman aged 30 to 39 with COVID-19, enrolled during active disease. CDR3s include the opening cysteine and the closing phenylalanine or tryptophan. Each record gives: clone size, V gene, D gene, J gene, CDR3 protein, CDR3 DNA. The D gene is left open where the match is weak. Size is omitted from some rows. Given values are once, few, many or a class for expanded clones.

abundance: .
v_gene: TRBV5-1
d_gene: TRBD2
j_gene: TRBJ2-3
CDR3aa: CASSPNGLVRFGDTQYF
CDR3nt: TGCGCCAGCAGCCCCAATGGACTAGTTAGGTTTGGAGATACGCAGTATTTT

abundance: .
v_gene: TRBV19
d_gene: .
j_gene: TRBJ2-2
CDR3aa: CASSMIRGAGTGELFF
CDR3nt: TGTGCCAGTAGTATGATAAGGGGCGCAGGTACCGGGGAGCTGTTTTTT

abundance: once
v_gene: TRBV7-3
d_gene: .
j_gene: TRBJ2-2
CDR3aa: CASSLGTGMSTGELFF
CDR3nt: TGTGCCAGCAGCTTAGGTACAGGGATGAGCACCGGGGAGCTGTTTTTT

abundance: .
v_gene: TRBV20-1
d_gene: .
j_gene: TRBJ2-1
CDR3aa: CSARAVGEQFF
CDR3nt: TGCAGTGCTAGGGCGGTTGGTGAGCAGTTCTTC

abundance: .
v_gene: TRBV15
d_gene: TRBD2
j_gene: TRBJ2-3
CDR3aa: CATSSRTSGGTDTQYF
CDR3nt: TGTGCCACCAGCAGCAGGACTAGCGGGGGCACAGATACGCAGTATTTT

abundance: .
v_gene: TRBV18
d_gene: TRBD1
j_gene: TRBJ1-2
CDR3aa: CASSPTTGVDGYTF
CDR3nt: TGTGCCAGCTCACCAACGACAGGGGTGGATGGCTACACCTTC

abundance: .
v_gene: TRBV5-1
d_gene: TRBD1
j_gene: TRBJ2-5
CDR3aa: CASSLWGQGRMAETQYF
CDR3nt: TGCGCCAGCAGCTTGTGGGGACAGGGGAGGATGGCAGAGACCCAGTACTTC

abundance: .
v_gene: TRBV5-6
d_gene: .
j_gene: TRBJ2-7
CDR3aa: CASSLRGYEQYF
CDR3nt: TGTGCCAGCAGCTTGAGGGGCTACGAGCAGTACTTC

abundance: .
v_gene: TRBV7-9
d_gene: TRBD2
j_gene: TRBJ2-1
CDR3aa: CASSPSGNEQFF
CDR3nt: TGTGCCAGCAGCCCTAGCGGGAATGAGCAGTTCTTC

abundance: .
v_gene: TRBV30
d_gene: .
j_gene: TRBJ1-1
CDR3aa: CAWSLRNTEAFF
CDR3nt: TGTGCCTGGAGTTTGCGGAACACTGAAGCTTTCTTT

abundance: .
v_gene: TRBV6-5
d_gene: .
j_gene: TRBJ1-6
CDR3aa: CASSYLDAGAPLHF
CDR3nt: TGTGCCAGCAGTTATCTGGATGCGGGGGCACCCCTCCACTTT

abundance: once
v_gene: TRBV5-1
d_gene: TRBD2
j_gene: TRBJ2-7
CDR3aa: CASSREGVTYYEQYF
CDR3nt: TGCGCCAGCAGCCGGGAGGGGGTCACCTACTACGAGCAGTACTTC

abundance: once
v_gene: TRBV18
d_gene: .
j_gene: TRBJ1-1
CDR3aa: CASSPQGRVTEAFF
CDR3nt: TGTGCCAGCTCCCCCCAGGGCAGGGTCACTGAAGCTTTCTTT

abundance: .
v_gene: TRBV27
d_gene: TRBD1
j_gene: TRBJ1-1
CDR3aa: CASSSGDRGHTEAFF
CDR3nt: TGTGCCAGCAGTTCCGGGGACAGGGGCCACACTGAAGCTTTCTTT

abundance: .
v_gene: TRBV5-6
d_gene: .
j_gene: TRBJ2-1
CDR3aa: CASSPAGWNEQFF
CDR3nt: TGTGCCAGCAGCCCCGCAGGATGGAATGAGCAGTTCTTC

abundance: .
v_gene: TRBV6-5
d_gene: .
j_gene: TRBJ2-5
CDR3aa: CASSYSWEEETQYF
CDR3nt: TGTGCCAGCAGTTACTCGTGGGAGGAGGAGACCCAGTACTTC

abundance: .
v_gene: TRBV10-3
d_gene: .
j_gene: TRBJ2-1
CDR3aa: CAISDPGTPAYNEQFF
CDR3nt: TGTGCCATCAGTGACCCCGGGACACCGGCCTACAATGAGCAGTTCTTC

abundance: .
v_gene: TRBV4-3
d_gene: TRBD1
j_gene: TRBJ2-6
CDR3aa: CASSQDRQGALGANVLTF
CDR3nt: TGCGCCAGCAGCCAAGATCGGCAGGGGGCGTTAGGGGCCAACGTCCTGACTTTC

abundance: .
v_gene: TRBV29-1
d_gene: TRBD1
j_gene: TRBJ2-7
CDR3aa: CSVKTGQGGFYEQYF
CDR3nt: TGCAGCGTCAAGACTGGACAGGGGGGGTTCTACGAGCAGTACTTC

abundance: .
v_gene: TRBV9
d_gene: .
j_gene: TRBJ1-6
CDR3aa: CASSTTGELSPLHF
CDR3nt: TGTGCCAGCAGCACCACGGGAGAACTTTCACCCCTCCACTTT

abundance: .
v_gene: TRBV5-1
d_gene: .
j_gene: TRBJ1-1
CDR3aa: CASSSKQGMNTEAFF
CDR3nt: TGCGCCAGCAGCTCCAAACAGGGTATGAACACTGAAGCTTTCTTT

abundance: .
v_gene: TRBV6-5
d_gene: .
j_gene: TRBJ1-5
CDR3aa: CASSERGLGQPQHF
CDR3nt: TGTGCCAGCTCCGAACGGGGTCTGGGTCAGCCCCAGCATTTT

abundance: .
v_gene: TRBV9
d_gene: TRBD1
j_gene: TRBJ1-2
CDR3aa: CASSVEPNSGGNYGYTF
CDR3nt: TGTGCCAGCAGCGTAGAACCTAATTCAGGGGGCAACTATGGCTACACCTTC

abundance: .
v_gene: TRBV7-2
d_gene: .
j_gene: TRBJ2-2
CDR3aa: CASSLFGGNTGELFF
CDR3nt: TGTGCCAGCAGCTTATTCGGAGGGAACACCGGGGAGCTGTTTTTT

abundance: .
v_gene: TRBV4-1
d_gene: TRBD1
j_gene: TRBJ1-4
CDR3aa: CASTPGTGVREKLFF
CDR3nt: TGCGCCAGCACCCCTGGGACAGGGGTGCGGGAAAAACTGTTTTTT

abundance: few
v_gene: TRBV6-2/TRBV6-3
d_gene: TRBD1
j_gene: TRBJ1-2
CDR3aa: CASSPTGAGYTF
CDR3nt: TGTGCCAGCAGCCCGACAGGGGCAGGCTACACCTTC

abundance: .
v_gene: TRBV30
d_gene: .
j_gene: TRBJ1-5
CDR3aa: CAWSVIQNNQPQHF
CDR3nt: TGTGCCTGGAGTGTAATACAGAACAATCAGCCCCAGCATTTT

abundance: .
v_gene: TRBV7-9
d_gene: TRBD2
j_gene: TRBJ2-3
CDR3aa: CASSLHLAGGGTDTQYF
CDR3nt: TGTGCCAGCAGCTTACATCTAGCGGGCGGAGGGACAGATACGCAGTATTTT

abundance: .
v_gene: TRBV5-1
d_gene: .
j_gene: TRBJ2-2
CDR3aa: CASSPDSISGTGELFF
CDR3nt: TGCGCCAGCAGCCCCGACAGTATTTCGGGCACCGGGGAGCTGTTTTTT

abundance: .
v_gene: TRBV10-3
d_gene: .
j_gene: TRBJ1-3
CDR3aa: CAISPTANSGNTIYF
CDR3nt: TGTGCCATCAGCCCGACAGCGAACTCTGGAAACACCATATATTTT

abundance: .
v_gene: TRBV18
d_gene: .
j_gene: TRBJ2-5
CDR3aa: CASSPLPGAAQYF
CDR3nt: TGTGCCAGCTCACCACTGCCAGGGGCCGCCCAGTACTTC

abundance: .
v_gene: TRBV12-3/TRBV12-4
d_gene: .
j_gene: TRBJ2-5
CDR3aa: CASKTGSETQYF
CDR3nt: TGTGCCTCCAAAACAGGGTCCGAGACCCAGTACTTC

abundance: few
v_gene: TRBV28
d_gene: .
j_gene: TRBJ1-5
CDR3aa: CASSDSYYSNQPQHF
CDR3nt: TGTGCCAGTTCGGACAGCTATTATAGCAATCAGCCCCAGCATTTT

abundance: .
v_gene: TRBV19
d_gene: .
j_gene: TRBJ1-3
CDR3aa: CASTPRNGNTIYF
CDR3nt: TGTGCCAGTACCCCCAGGAACGGAAACACCATATATTTT

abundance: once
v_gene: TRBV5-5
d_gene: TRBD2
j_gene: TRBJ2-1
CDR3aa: CASSSGTRYFDEQFF
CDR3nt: TGTGCCAGCAGCTCCGGGACTAGGTACTTCGATGAGCAGTTCTTC

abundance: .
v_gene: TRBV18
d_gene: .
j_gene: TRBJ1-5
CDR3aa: CASSRAGLGNQPQHF
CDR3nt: TGTGCCAGCTCACGGGCAGGGTTGGGCAATCAGCCCCAGCATTTT

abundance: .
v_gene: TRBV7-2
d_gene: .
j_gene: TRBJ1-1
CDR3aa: CASSLASHAAFF
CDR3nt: TGTGCCAGCAGCTTAGCGAGCCACGCAGCTTTCTTT

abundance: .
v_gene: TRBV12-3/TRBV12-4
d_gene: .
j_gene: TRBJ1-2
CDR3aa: CASSFGTLGYTF
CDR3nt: TGTGCCAGCAGTTTTGGGACTCTAGGCTACACCTTC

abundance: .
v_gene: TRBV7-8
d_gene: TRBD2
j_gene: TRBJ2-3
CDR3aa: CASSALGLAAITDTQYF
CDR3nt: TGTGCCAGCAGCGCCCTTGGACTAGCGGCCATCACAGATACGCAGTATTTT

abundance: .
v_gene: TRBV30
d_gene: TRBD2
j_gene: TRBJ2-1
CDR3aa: CAWSFTSGNEQFF
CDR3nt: TGTGCCTGGAGTTTCACTAGCGGCAATGAGCAGTTCTTC

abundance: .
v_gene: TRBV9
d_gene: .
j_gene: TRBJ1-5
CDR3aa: CASSPSGHPNQPQHF
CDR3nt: TGTGCCAGCAGCCCTAGCGGGCACCCGAATCAGCCCCAGCATTTT

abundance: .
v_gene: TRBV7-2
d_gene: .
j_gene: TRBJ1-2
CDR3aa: CASSREAGLGYGYTF
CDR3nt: TGTGCCAGCAGCCGCGAGGCGGGGTTAGGCTATGGCTACACCTTC

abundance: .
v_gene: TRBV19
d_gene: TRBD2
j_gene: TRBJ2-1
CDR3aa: CASSIASGRGNEQFF
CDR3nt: TGTGCCAGTAGTATTGCTAGCGGGAGAGGCAATGAGCAGTTCTTC

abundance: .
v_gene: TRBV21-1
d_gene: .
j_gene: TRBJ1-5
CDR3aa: CASSKSSGSHQPQHF
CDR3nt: TGTGCCAGCAGCAAAAGTTCGGGATCTCATCAGCCCCAGCATTTT

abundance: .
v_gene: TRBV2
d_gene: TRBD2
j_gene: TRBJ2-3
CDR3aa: CASGGLAGSTDTQYF
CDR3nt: TGTGCCAGCGGGGGACTAGCGGGAAGCACAGATACGCAGTATTTT

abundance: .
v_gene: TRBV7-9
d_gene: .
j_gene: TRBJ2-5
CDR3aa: CASSFRVETQYF
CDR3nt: TGTGCCAGCAGCTTCAGGGTAGAGACCCAGTACTTC

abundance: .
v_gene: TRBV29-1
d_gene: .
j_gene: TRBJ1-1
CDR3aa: CSVEVGGAGEAFF
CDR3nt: TGCAGCGTTGAAGTTGGGGGGGCTGGAGAAGCTTTCTTT

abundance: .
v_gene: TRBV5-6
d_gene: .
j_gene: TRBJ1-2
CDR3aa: CASRVQGNYGYTF
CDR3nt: TGTGCCAGCAGGGTACAGGGAAACTATGGCTACACCTTC

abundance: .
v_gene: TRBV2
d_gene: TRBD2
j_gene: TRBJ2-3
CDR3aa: CASTGTSASDTQYF
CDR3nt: TGTGCCAGCACCGGGACTAGCGCTTCAGATACGCAGTATTTT

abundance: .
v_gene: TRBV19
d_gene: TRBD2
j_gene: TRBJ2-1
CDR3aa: CASSFETSDYNEQFF
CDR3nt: TGTGCCAGTAGTTTCGAGACTAGCGACTACAATGAGCAGTTCTTC

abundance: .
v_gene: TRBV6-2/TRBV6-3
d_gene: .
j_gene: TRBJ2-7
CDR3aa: CASSDGQIYEQYF
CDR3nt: TGTGCCAGCAGCGATGGACAGATCTACGAGCAGTACTTC

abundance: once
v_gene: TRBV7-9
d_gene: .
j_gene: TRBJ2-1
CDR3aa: CASSSEGTHNEQFF
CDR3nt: TGTGCCAGCAGCTCCGAGGGTACCCACAATGAGCAGTTCTTC

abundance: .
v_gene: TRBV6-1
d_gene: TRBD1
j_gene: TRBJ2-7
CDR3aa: CASSEIAGGLYEQYF
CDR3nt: TGTGCCAGCAGTGAAATAGCAGGGGGATTATACGAGCAGTACTTC

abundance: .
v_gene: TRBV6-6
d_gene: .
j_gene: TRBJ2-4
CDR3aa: CASSYSMQGTNIQYF
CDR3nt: TGTGCCAGCAGTTACTCGATGCAGGGGACAAACATTCAGTACTTC